This TCR beta chain is drawn from a study of Ad26.COV2.S vaccination and SARS-CoV-2 variants. General study points: The TCR breadth and depth analyses may have produced an underestimate of total T cell responses.

Germline CDR1 WSHSY, CDR2 SAAADI. V lost 6 bases, J lost 6 bases, and 3 bases stayed unmatched. This CDR3 has 14 amino acids. The protocol was immunoSEQ multiplex PCR, while the TCRdb copy is restricted to in-frame clones and leaves out a portion. The table has around 350,000 clones, under 95% seen once. A word on this clone: The antigen is undetermined.

The receptor was derived from a human donor who had recovered from COVID-19. The material was peripheral blood, obtained after recovery from COVID-19. The J gene is TRBJ2-3, the V gene TRBV10-2, with TRBD2 identical over 13 bases. The CDR3 coding sequence is TGCGCCAGCAGAACTAGCGGGGGGGTGGATACGCAGTATTTT. Translating it yields CASRTSGGVDTQYF.